This TCR beta chain was found in a study of cytomegalovirus exposure and HLA in healthy donors. The CDR3 length is 15 residues. Germline V gene sequence: CDR1 LNHDA, CDR2 SQIVND (reference sequence). The V end lost 6 bases, the J end lost 2 bases, and 13 bases lay between the germline ends. PCR primers comprised 60 Vbeta and 13 Jbeta primers. TCRdb's copy holds only in-frame clones and misses some; the assay was immunoSEQ multiplex PCR. The sample table includes 200,000 or so clones. The specimen sequenced was PBMCs. This sequence joins TRBV19 and TRBJ2-2, with D possibly matching TRBD2 (7 bases). The sequence came from a boy aged 10-17 years in good health and CMV-seronegative. The CDR3 here is CASRSGGPNTGELFF. The DNA of the CDR3 is TGTGCCAGTAGATCCGGGGGGCCTAACACCGGGGAGCTGTTTTTT.